One sample yielded the 25 T cell receptor beta chains listed below, sequenced in a study of cytomegalovirus exposure and HLA in healthy donors. It was with 60 Vbeta and 13 Jbeta primers that the PCR ran. Some clones are missing from TCRdb's copy, which holds only in-frame ones; the method was immunoSEQ multiplex PCR. Of 50,000 to 65,000 clones detected, approximately 70% appear once; the ten largest clones hold about 22%. Source material: PBMCs. The receptors were gathered from a woman aged 45-60 years in good health and CMV-seropositive.

This chain joins TRBV25-1 and TRBJ2-7; D unclear. This CDR3 region has 14 residues. The germline gives CDR1 MGHDK, CDR2 SYGVNS. Trimming pared 6 bases from V and 3 bases from J, leaving 15 bases between. This chain's CDR3 is CASRAVGSFYEQYF. DNA of the CDR3: TGTGCCAGCAGAGCCGTCGGGTCATTCTACGAGCAGTACTTC.

The gene calls are TRBV29-1 and TRBJ2-7; 12 bases map to TRBD2. CDR1 is SQVTM and CDR2 is ANQGSEA in the germline V gene. The J segment lost 7 bases and the V segment lost 0 bases, leaving 7 bases of the junction unmatched. The CDR3 is made up of 15 amino acids. The CDR3 nucleotides read TGCAGCGTTGAAGATGCTAGCGGGAGGGCTGGGGAGCAGTACTTC. It yields the protein CSVEDASGRAGEQYF.

The rearrangement uses TRBV6-1 and TRBJ1-4, with D unresolved. V was pared by 3 bases and J by 7 bases, with 12 bases between. CDR3 length equals 14 residues. Germline assignment: CDR1 MNHNS and CDR2 SASEGT. CDR3 amino acids: CASSEWRTGEKLFF. The CDR3 region has the DNA TGTGCCAGCAGTGAGTGGAGGACGGGTGAAAAACTGTTTTTT.

The rearrangement joins TRBV27 to TRBJ1-1; 9 bases line up with TRBD1. V shed 6 bases, J shed 6 bases, and the junction held 8 bases outside the gene matches. The germline CDR1 and CDR2 sequences are MNHEY and SMNVEV (reference sequence). The CDR3 runs to 14 residues. The CDR3, as DNA: TGTGCCAGCAGCCCTAGGGGACAGGGAGCTGAAGCTTTCTTT. Amino acids: CASSPRGQGAEAFF.

This sequence joins TRBV7-8 and TRBJ1-2; no reliable D call. CDR1 is SGHVS, CDR2 FQNEAQ, per germline. The V end lost 5 bases, the J end lost 4 bases, and 11 bases lay between the germline ends. The length of the CDR3 is 13 residues. CDR3 nucleotides: TGTGCCAGCAGCCCGGGAGGGTCCTATGGCTACACCTTC. This encodes CASSPGGSYGYTF.

This sequence joins TRBV7-2 and TRBJ2-3, with D unresolved. The CDR3 sequence is 15 residues long. Looked up from germline, CDR1 is SGHTA and CDR2 is FQGNSA. V was pared by 4 bases and J by 6 bases, with 17 bases between. CDR3 protein: CASSSSEFSPDTQYF. The CDR3 nucleotides read TGTGCCAGCAGCTCGTCCGAGTTTTCCCCCGATACGCAGTATTTT.

V and J are TRBV6-6 and TRBJ2-5; D is perhaps TRBD1 (7 bases). V shed 10 bases and J shed 11 bases, with 17 bases lying between them. The germline CDR1 and CDR2 sequences are MNHNY and SVGAGI (reference sequence). The CDR3 is 11 residues long. The CDR3 loop is CATTEGAGQYF. The CDR3 DNA sequence: TGTGCCACCACGGAGGGGGCCGGGCAGTACTTC.

The chain uses TRBV7-9 and TRBJ2-7; 7 nucleotides match TRBD1. This CDR3 region has 15 residues. Trimming removed 5 bases from V and 2 bases from J; junction bases left unmatched: 9. The germline gives CDR1 SEHNR, CDR2 FQNEAQ (reference sequence). DNA of the CDR3: TGTGCCAGCAGCCCCATCCGGGACAGCACCTACGAGCAGTACTTC. Translated, it gives CASSPIRDSTYEQYF.

The chain uses TRBV10-3 and TRBJ2-7; D unclear. CDR3 length: 14 amino acids. The germline V gene has CDR1 ENHRY and CDR2 SYGVKD. Trimming took 0 bases from V and 0 from J, leaving 6 bases between them. CDR3 sequence (DNA): TGTGCCATCAGTGAGTCGGTCAGCTCCTACGAGCAGTACTTC. This codes for CAISESVSSYEQYF.

The chain carries TRBV7-8 and TRBJ1-1, with D uncertain. Germline loops: CDR1 SGHVS, CDR2 FQNEAQ. The CDR3 has 14 residues. Deletions cut 5 bases from V and 4 bases from J, with 14 bases between. The CDR3 here is CASSNLTPRTEAFF. The CDR3 nucleotides read TGTGCCAGCAGCAACTTGACACCTCGCACTGAAGCTTTCTTT.

This clone has just a few counts. The chain recombines TRBV6-5 with TRBJ1-1; the D gene is possibly TRBD1 (6 bases). The germline V gene has CDR1 MNHEY and CDR2 SVGAGI. V shed 5 bases and J shed 8 bases, with 12 bases lying between them. The length of the CDR3 is 12 residues. This CDR3 is CASSITGTEAFF. As DNA, the CDR3 is TGTGCCAGCAGTATAACCGGGACAGAAGCTTTCTTT.

This chain joins TRBV19 and TRBJ1-3; possible D gene TRBD1, 6 bases. CDR1 is LNHDA and CDR2 is SQIVND in the germline V gene (reference sequence). CDR3 length equals 16 residues. Trimming left V 7 bases short and J 0 bases short, with 16 bases between. The CDR3 coding sequence is TGTGCCAGTACAAGTAGGGACACGGCCTCTGGAAACACCATATATTTT. Translating gives CASTSRDTASGNTIYF. Full variable domain (rest looked up from reference TRBV19 and TRBJ1-3): DGGITQSPKYLFRKEGQNVTLSCEQNLNHDAMYWYRQDPGQGLRLIYYSQIVNDFQKGDIAEGYSVSREKKESFPLTVTSAQKNPTAFYLCASTSRDTASGNTIYFGEGSWLTVV.

This chain connects TRBV7-8 to TRBJ2-1; D is perhaps TRBD2 (6 bases). The germline V gene has CDR1 SGHVS and CDR2 FQNEAQ. The CDR3 covers 17 residues. V was cut by 5 bases and J by 4 bases, with 21 bases left in between. CDR3 amino acids: CASSVYTSPHNYNEQFF. CDR3 bases: TGTGCCAGCAGCGTCTATACTAGCCCGCACAATTACAATGAGCAGTTCTTC.

The chain recombines TRBV4-3 with TRBJ2-1; maybe TRBD1 (6 bases). The V end lost 2 bases, the J end lost 4 bases, and 12 bases lay between the germline ends. The length of the CDR3 is 15 residues. Germline V lookup: CDR1 LGHNA, CDR2 YSLEER. The CDR3, as DNA: TGCGCCAGCAGCCAATCGATTCAGGGGTACAATGAGCAGTTCTTC. Amino acid sequence: CASSQSIQGYNEQFF.

This clone has more than one count but fewer than ten. V usage is TRBV9 and J usage is TRBJ2-3, with TRBD2 identical over 7 bases. V trimming: 3 bases; J trimming: 2 bases; junction bases outside the gene matches: 6. The CDR3 sequence is 15 residues long. Germline values: CDR1 SGDLS, CDR2 YYNGEE. Written as DNA, the CDR3 is TGTGCCAGCAGCGCGCGGGGGAGCTACACAGATACGCAGTATTTT. Protein product: CASSARGSYTDTQYF.

The chain joins TRBV27 to TRBJ2-6, with 9 bases that match TRBD1. The CDR3 extends over 18 amino acids. Germline V gene lookup returns CDR1 MNHEY and CDR2 SMNVEV (reference sequence). The V and J ends lost 3 bases and 0 bases, in that order; junction bases with no gene match: 6. CDR3 region: CASSLTGGEFSGANVLTF. In DNA, the CDR3 is TGTGCCAGCAGTTTGACAGGGGGGGAATTCTCTGGGGCCAACGTCCTGACTTTC. Looking up the rest from reference TRBV27 and TRBJ2-6 gives the full variable domain: EAQVTQNPRYLITVTGKKLTVTCSQNMNHEYMSWYRQDPGLGLRQIYYSMNVEVTDKGDVPEGYKVSRKEKRNFPLILESPSPNQTSLYFCASSLTGGEFSGANVLTFGAGSRLTVL.

The CDR3 DNA reads as TGTGCCAGCAGTTCCTGGGGGACAGTTACAGATACGCAGTATTTT. Amino acid sequence: CASSSWGTVTDTQYF. The chain recombines TRBV11-1 with TRBJ2-3; 7 bases fit TRBD1. After removal of 6 bases from V and 3 bases from J, the junction contained 9 bases not matched to a gene. The CDR3 runs 15 residues. Per the germline V gene, CDR1 is SGHAT and CDR2 is FQDESV (reference sequence).

This clone was picked up a small number of times. The chain combines TRBV5-4 with TRBJ2-7; 7 nucleotides match TRBD1. Germline V gene sequence: CDR1 SGHNT, CDR2 YYREEE (reference sequence). CDR3 length: 14 amino acids. Germline trimming cut 1 base from V and 4 bases from J; bases unmatched to any gene: 5. CDR3 protein: CASSLNRGDYEQYF. The DNA for the CDR3 is TGTGCCAGCAGCTTGAACAGGGGAGATTACGAGCAGTACTTC.

The table lists this clone with a few counts. This rearrangement joins TRBV5-1 to TRBJ1-1; no firm D call. The ends were cut back, 3 bases at V and 6 bases at J, with 15 bases in the middle. Germline-derived CDR1 and CDR2 are SGHRS and YFSETQ. The CDR3 totals 14 residues. The CDR3 nucleotides read TGCGCCAGCAGCTCGACAAGGTCTAGCCCTGAAGCTTTCTTT. Translated: CASSSTRSSPEAFF.

This chain joins TRBV5-4 and TRBJ2-1, with D possibly being TRBD2 (7 bases). CDR1 and CDR2 (germline): SGHNT, YYREEE (reference sequence). This CDR3 is built from 14 residues. The ends were cut back, 4 bases at V and 10 bases at J, with 18 bases in the middle. The CDR3 DNA follows: TGTGCCAGCAGCCCCAGGCGGACTAGGGGGGAGCAGTTCTTC. Residues: CASSPRRTRGEQFF.

The rearrangement uses TRBV27 and TRBJ2-3; D may be TRBD1 (6 bases). This CDR3 has 13 residues. Per the germline V gene, CDR1 is MNHEY and CDR2 is SMNVEV (reference sequence). V dropped 5 bases and J dropped 8 bases, with 14 bases sitting between them. CDR3 DNA: TGTGCCAGCAGTCCTCCCCGCAGGGGTACGCAGTATTTT. Protein product: CASSPPRRGTQYF.

This clone was counted ten times or more. The V and J genes are TRBV28 and TRBJ1-1, with D maybe TRBD1 (6 bases). Deletions cut 1 base from V and 1 base from J, with 10 bases between. Germline values: CDR1 MDHEN, CDR2 SYDVKM. This CDR3 has 15 amino acids. The CDR3 DNA follows: TGTGCCAGCAGTTTATTAGGGGGGGCGAACACTGAAGCTTTCTTT. Translating it yields CASSLLGGANTEAFF.

The rearrangement uses TRBV11-2 and TRBJ1-2; D remains ambiguous. The CDR3 sequence is 16 residues long. Trimming pared 4 bases from V and 5 bases from J, leaving 20 bases between. The germline V gene encodes CDR1 SGHAT and CDR2 FQNNGV. The CDR3 DNA is TGTGCCAGCAGCTCTCTGCGGCAGCTAGAACCATATGGCTACACCTTC. It yields the protein CASSSLRQLEPYGYTF.

The V gene is TRBV4-3, the J gene TRBJ1-5, with D possibly TRBD1 on 6 matching bases. This CDR3 spans 16 amino acids. V lost 1 base and J lost 5, with 15 bases in between. Germline CDR1 reads LGHNA; CDR2 reads YSLEER. The CDR3 nucleotides are TGCGCCAGCAGCCAAGGCGCGGGGGACAAATATCAGCCCCAGCATTTT. It is translated as CASSQGAGDKYQPQHF.

The chain's CDR3 is CASSPGQGGTYEQYF. The CDR3 nucleotides read TGTGCCAGCAGCCCTGGACAGGGGGGAACCTACGAGCAGTACTTC. The rearrangement joins TRBV28 to TRBJ2-7; 10 bases fit TRBD1. Germline V gene lookup returns CDR1 MDHEN and CDR2 SYDVKM. CDR3 length: 15 residues. Trimming at V came to 6 bases and at J to 2 bases, leaving 7 bases not matched to a gene.